The 20 T cell receptor beta chains below were found in one sample sequenced in a study of early T cells in non-severe SARS-CoV-2 infection. TCRdb reprocessed the 5' RACE reads with MiXCR, giving one entry per CDR3 protein. This table holds 45,000 or so distinct CDR3 sequences, under 4.5% found once. The sequencing input was whole blood. The receptors derive from an adult who was a healthcare worker with PCR-confirmed SARS-CoV-2 infection or an uninfected control (not recorded which).

This clonotype was picked up many times. V is TRBV19 and J is TRBJ2-3; D not resolved. The CDR3 contains 14 residues. Trimming removed 5 bases from V and 2 bases from J, with 11 bases in between. From germline, CDR1 is LNHDA and CDR2 SQIVND (reference sequence). Here the CDR3 reads CASSFSFLTDTQYF. CDR3 coding DNA: TGTGCCAGTAGTTTCTCGTTCCTCACAGATACGCAGTATTTT.

The table lists this clonotype with many counts. This rearrangement joins TRBV5-4 to TRBJ1-2; D ambiguous. The germline gives CDR1 SGHNT, CDR2 YYREEE (reference sequence). This CDR3 has 14 residues. Between the trimmed V and J ends, which lost 0 bases and 4 bases, there was a span of 10 bases. The CDR3 coding sequence is TGTGCCAGCAGCTTGGTGGTCGATGTCTATGGCTACACCTTC. Its protein product is CASSLVVDVYGYTF.

This clonotype was observed many times. The chain has TRBV28 and TRBJ1-3; 7 bases line up with TRBD1. Per the germline V gene, CDR1 is MDHEN and CDR2 is SYDVKM. The CDR3 has 15 amino acids. Germline trimming cut 6 bases from V and 4 bases from J; bases unmatched to any gene: 9. The CDR3 nucleotides are TGTGCCAGCAGCGCCGCAGGGACAGCGGGAAACACCATATATTTT. Its protein is CASSAAGTAGNTIYF.

This clonotype has only a few counts. This chain uses TRBV25-1 with TRBJ2-1, with TRBD2 matching 7 bases. Unmatched junction bases numbered 11, after V lost 8 bases and J lost 10 bases. This CDR3 region has 13 residues. CDR1 and CDR2 (germline): MGHDK, SYGVNS. The CDR3 sequence is CASSEAGEREQFF. The CDR3 region has the DNA TGTGCCAGCTCTGAGGCGGGGGAAAGGGAGCAGTTCTTC. Supplemented by reference TRBV25-1 and TRBJ2-1, the full variable domain reads EADIYQTPRYLVIGTGKKITLECSQTMGHDKMYWYQQDPGMELHLIHYSYGVNSTEKGDLSSESTVSRIRTEHFPLTLESARPSHTSQYLCASSEAGEREQFFGPGTRLTVL.

This clonotype was picked up many times. The chain combines TRBV7-2 with TRBJ2-5; 7 bases are shared with TRBD1. Trimming took 5 bases from V and 1 from J; bases not matched to a gene: 4. In germline, CDR1 is SGHTA, CDR2 FQGNSA. The CDR3 loop spans 14 amino acids. Here the CDR3 reads CASSPGQVQETQYF. The CDR3 DNA reads TGTGCCAGCAGCCCAGGACAGGTCCAAGAGACCCAGTACTTC.

There are many counts of this clonotype. The V gene is TRBV7-9, the J gene TRBJ1-1; weak D call: TRBD1 (6 bases). The length of the CDR3 is 12 residues. Per the germline V gene, CDR1 is SEHNR and CDR2 is FQNEAQ (reference sequence). V was cut by 4 bases and J by 13 bases, with 16 bases left in between. The CDR3 DNA is TGTGCCAGCAGCTCCCCAACAGGGACGGTTTTCTTT. It encodes CASSSPTGTVFF.

This clonotype showed up many times. J is TRBJ2-3 and V is TRBV4-1; no reliable D call. Germline CDR1 reads MGHRA; CDR2 reads YSYEKL. Trimming took 1 base from V and 6 from J, leaving 14 bases between them. The CDR3 runs 15 residues. The DNA of the CDR3 is TGCGCCAGCAGCCAAGTCTCAAGCACGGTTGATACGCAGTATTTT. Its protein is CASSQVSSTVDTQYF.

The sample holds a few counts of this clonotype. The rearrangement joins TRBV3-1 to TRBJ2-3; D unresolved. Germline CDR1 and CDR2: LGHDT and YNNKEL (reference sequence). This CDR3 spans 16 amino acids. Trimming shortened V by 5 bases and J by 4 bases, and 19 bases separated the two germline ends. CDR3 in amino acids: CASSTPQAPRADTQYF. The DNA of the CDR3 is TGTGCCAGCAGCACCCCCCAGGCTCCCCGAGCAGATACGCAGTATTTT.

This clonotype has a count of ten or more. V is TRBV11-2 and J is TRBJ2-5; 8 bases are a match to TRBD2. The CDR3 extends over 15 amino acids. Germline loops: CDR1 SGHAT, CDR2 FQNNGV. V lost 1 base to trimming and J lost 5 bases; unmatched junction nucleotides: 6. CDR3 region: CASSLVGLAGETQYF. CDR3 bases: TGTGCCAGCAGCTTAGTGGGTCTAGCGGGCGAGACCCAGTACTTC.

This clonotype was detected ten times or more. The J gene is TRBJ2-2, the V gene TRBV2; 9 bases match TRBD1. The CDR3 sequence is 13 residues long. Looked up from germline, CDR1 is SNHLY and CDR2 is FYNNEI. The ends lost 5 bases at V and 7 bases at J; junction bases unmatched: 2. CDR3 sequence: CASSRQGVGELFF. The CDR3 bases are TGTGCCAGCAGTCGACAGGGGGTCGGGGAGCTGTTTTTT.

This clonotype was observed many times. The chain has TRBV5-1 and TRBJ2-3, with D possibly matching TRBD1 (5 bases). Looked up from germline, CDR1 is SGHRS and CDR2 is YFSETQ. The CDR3 is 15 residues long. Trimming removed 4 bases at V and 0 bases at J, with 12 bases between. The CDR3 DNA sequence: TGCGCCAGCAGCCTCGACAGAACTAGCACAGATACGCAGTATTTT. It yields the protein CASSLDRTSTDTQYF.

This clonotype was seen at least ten times. This chain uses TRBV10-1 with TRBJ2-2; 8 bases line up with TRBD1. Germline CDR1 reads WNHNN; CDR2 reads SYGVQD (reference sequence). The CDR3 has 14 residues. With V trimmed by 6 bases and J by 0 bases, 0 bases remained unmatched. As DNA, the CDR3 is TGCGCCAGCAGGGGACAGGCGAACACCGGGGAGCTGTTTTTT. Translating it yields CASRGQANTGELFF.

This clonotype was seen ten or more times. The chain is built from TRBV11-3 and TRBJ1-5; no clear D. CDR1 and CDR2 from the germline V gene are SGHNT and YENEEA. CDR3 length: 13 residues. V was shortened by 4 bases and J by 2 bases, with 6 bases between the two germline ends. CDR3 loop: CASSSRGNQPQHF. DNA for the CDR3: TGTGCCAGCAGCTCCCGGGGCAATCAGCCCCAGCATTTT.

This clonotype was picked up many times. The chain uses TRBV27 and TRBJ1-2, with D possibly being TRBD1 (6 bases). The CDR3 loop spans 14 amino acids. Trimming left V 2 bases short and J 2 bases short, with 9 bases between. Germline CDR1 reads MNHEY; CDR2 reads SMNVEV (reference sequence). The CDR3 region is CASSLRGANYGYTF. The CDR3 DNA is TGTGCCAGCAGTTTACGGGGGGCGAACTATGGCTACACCTTC.

This clonotype has ten or more counts. This chain joins TRBV27 and TRBJ1-1; D uncertain. The CDR3 covers 13 residues. From germline, CDR1 is MNHEY and CDR2 SMNVEV (reference sequence). V was cut by 3 bases and J by 5 bases, with 10 bases left in between. Written as DNA, the CDR3 is TGTGCCAGCAGTTTTGGAGTGACGACTGAAGCTTTCTTT. This encodes CASSFGVTTEAFF.

The chain joins TRBV7-9 to TRBJ2-1, with D perhaps TRBD1 (6 bases). The germline CDR1 and CDR2 sequences are SEHNR and FQNEAQ (reference sequence). This CDR3 spans 13 amino acids. V shed 1 base and J shed 7 bases, with 8 bases lying between them. CDR3 loop: CASSLVGGNEQFF. In nucleotides, the CDR3 is TGTGCCAGCAGCTTAGTAGGGGGTAATGAGCAGTTCTTC.

This clonotype showed up many times. The chain couples TRBV11-2 to TRBJ2-5; perhaps TRBD2 as D (6 bases). The CDR3 loop spans 16 amino acids. V gave up 5 bases and J gave up 5 bases, with 21 bases separating them. Germline V gene sequence: CDR1 SGHAT, CDR2 FQNNGV. The CDR3 nucleotides read TGTGCCAGCAGCCCTCGTAGCGGTCTAACGGGTGAGACCCAGTACTTC. Its protein is CASSPRSGLTGETQYF.

This clonotype was counted at least ten times. The rearrangement links TRBV5-1 to TRBJ2-1, with 8 bases that match TRBD2. The CDR3 contains 16 residues. CDR1 and CDR2 from the germline V gene are SGHRS and YFSETQ. V was pared by 0 bases and J by 2 bases, with 4 bases of the junction left unmatched. CDR3 sequence: CASSLATSGPYNEQFF. DNA for the CDR3: TGCGCCAGCAGCTTGGCAACTAGCGGCCCCTACAATGAGCAGTTCTTC.

As to this clonotype: This clone may be a read error of a much larger clone one base away. The chain links TRBV4-1 to TRBJ2-1, with D hard to call. The CDR3 is 17 amino acids. Germline values: CDR1 MGHRA, CDR2 YSYEKL. The V and J ends lost 1 base and 4 bases respectively, with 17 bases between them. CDR3 residues: CASSQGDIGNRYNEQFF. The CDR3 bases are TGCGCCAGCAGCCAAGGGGATATCGGAAACCGGTACAATGAGCAGTTCTTC.

The table lists this clonotype with a few counts. A junction end diverges from the germline sequence, so it may reflect a read error. The CDR3 reads CASSPEPGPSLSSENTIYF. CDR3 nucleotides: TGTGCCAGCAGCCCCGAACCAGGACCCTCCTTGAGCTCTGAAAACACCATATATTTT. The chain has TRBV7-6 and TRBJ1-3; D gene unclear. The CDR3 runs to 19 residues. Germline-derived CDR1 and CDR2 are SGHVS and FNYEAQ.